A selection of T cell receptor beta chains follows, all from one sample in a study of T cells in Graves' hyperthyroidism and ophthalmopathy. MiXCR was run by TCRdb on the multiplex PCR reads, yielding one entry per CDR3 protein. The sample holds 250,000 to 300,000 distinct CDR3 sequences, approximately 14% seen once. Sequencing was done on a sample of blood. Receptors were obtained from a woman between 35 and 50 years old with Graves' hyperthyroidism that later progressed to Graves' ophthalmopathy. Both conserved end residues are part of each CDR3. The D gene is left open where the match is weak.

d_call j_call v_call cdr3_aa
- TRBJ1-4 TRBV6-2/TRBV6-3 CASSAEGIEKLFF
- TRBJ2-7 TRBV7-3 CASSLVPGSYEQYF
- TRBJ2-7 TRBV6-2/TRBV6-3 CASSTNRAWSSYEQYF
- TRBJ1-3 TRBV13 CASSYRDDSGNTIYF
- TRBJ2-5 TRBV2 CASNRDGGQETQYF
- TRBJ2-7 TRBV28 CASSDGTLSSSSYEQYF
TRBD1 TRBJ2-5 TRBV12-3/TRBV12-4 CASSPGQGNGETQYF
- TRBJ2-2 TRBV19 CASSKGKWFGELFF
- TRBJ1-1 TRBV28 CASSFWYEAFF
- TRBJ1-1 TRBV2 CASSDRRYTEAFF
- TRBJ1-2 TRBV3-1 CASSQGVQGAGYGYTF
TRBD1 TRBJ2-2 TRBV13 CASSPWTGLGTGELFF
- TRBJ2-1 TRBV6-2/TRBV6-3 CASNTGALGEQFF
- TRBJ2-1 TRBV4-1 CASSQVGPLNEQFF